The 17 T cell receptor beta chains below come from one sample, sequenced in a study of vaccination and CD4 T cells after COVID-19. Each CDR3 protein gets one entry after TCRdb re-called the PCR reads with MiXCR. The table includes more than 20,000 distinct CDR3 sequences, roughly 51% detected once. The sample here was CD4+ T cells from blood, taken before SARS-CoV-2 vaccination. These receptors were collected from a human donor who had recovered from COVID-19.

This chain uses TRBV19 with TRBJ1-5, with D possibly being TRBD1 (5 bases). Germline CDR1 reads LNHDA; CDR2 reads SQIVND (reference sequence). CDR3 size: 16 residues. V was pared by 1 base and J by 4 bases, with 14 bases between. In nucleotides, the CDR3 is TGTGCCAGTAGTATAGGTCCGGGACGAGGGAATCAGCCCCAGCATTTT. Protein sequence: CASSIGPGRGNQPQHF. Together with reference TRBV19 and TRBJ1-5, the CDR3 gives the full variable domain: DGGITQSPKYLFRKEGQNVTLSCEQNLNHDAMYWYRQDPGQGLRLIYYSQIVNDFQKGDIAEGYSVSREKKESFPLTVTSAQKNPTAFYLCASSIGPGRGNQPQHFGDGTRLSIL.

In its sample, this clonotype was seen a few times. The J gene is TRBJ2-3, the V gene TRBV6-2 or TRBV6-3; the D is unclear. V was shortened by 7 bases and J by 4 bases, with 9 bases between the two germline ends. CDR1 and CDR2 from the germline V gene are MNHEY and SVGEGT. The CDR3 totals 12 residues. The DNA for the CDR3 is TGTGCCAGCACCACCTCGTCAGATACGCAGTATTTT. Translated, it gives CASTTSSDTQYF.

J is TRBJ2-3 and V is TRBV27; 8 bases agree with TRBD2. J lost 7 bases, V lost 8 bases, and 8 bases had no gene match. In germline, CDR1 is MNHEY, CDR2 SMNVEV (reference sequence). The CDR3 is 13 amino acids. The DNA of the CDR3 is TGTGCCAGCGGAGTAGCGGGGTCAAATACGCAGTATTTT. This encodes CASGVAGSNTQYF.

CDR3 amino acids: CASSRREGGETQYF. The CDR3 nucleotides are TGTGCCAGCAGCCGGAGGGAGGGAGGAGAGACCCAGTACTTC. The rearrangement joins TRBV9 to TRBJ2-5; 7 bases agree with TRBD2. CDR1 and CDR2 from the germline V gene are SGDLS and YYNGEE. The CDR3 contains 14 residues. After removal of 4 bases from V and 4 bases from J, the junction contained 7 bases not matched to a gene.

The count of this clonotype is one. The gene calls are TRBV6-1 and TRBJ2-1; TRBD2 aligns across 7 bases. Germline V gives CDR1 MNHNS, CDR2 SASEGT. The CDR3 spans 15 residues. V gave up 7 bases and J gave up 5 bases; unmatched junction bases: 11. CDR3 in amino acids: CASTQGPSGNNEQFF. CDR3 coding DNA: TGTGCCAGCACCCAAGGGCCTAGCGGAAACAATGAGCAGTTCTTC.

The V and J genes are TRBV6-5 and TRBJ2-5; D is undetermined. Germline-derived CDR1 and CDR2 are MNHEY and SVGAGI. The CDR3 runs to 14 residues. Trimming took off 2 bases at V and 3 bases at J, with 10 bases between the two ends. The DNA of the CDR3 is TGTGCCAGCAGTTACGTAGGCTCAAAAGAGACCCAGTACTTC. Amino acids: CASSYVGSKETQYF.

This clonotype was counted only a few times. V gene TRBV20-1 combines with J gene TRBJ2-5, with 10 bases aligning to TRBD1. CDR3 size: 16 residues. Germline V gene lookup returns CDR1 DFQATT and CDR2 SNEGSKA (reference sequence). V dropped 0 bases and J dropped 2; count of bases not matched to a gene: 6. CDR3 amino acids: CSARDQGDRGQETQYF. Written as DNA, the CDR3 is TGCAGTGCTAGAGATCAGGGGGACAGGGGTCAAGAGACCCAGTACTTC.

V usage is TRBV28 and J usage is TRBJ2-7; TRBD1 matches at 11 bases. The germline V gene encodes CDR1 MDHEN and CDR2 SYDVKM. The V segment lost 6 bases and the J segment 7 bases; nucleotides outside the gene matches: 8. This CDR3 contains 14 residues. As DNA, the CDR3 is TGTGCCAGCAGCCGTGGACAGGGGGCGAGTGAGCAGTACTTC. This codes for CASSRGQGASEQYF.

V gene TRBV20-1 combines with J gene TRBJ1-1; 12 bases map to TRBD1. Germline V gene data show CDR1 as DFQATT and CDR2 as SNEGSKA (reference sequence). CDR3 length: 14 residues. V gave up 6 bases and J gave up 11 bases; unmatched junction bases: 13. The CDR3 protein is CSAPSPGQGAGAFF. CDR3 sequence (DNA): TGCAGTGCCCCGTCGCCGGGACAGGGGGCTGGGGCTTTCTTT.

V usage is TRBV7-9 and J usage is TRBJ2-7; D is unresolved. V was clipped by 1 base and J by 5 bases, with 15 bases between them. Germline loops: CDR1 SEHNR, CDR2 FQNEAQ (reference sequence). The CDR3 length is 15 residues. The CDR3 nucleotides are TGTGCCAGCAGCTTAGGTAGGATACCCATCGACGAGCAGTACTTC. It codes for CASSLGRIPIDEQYF.

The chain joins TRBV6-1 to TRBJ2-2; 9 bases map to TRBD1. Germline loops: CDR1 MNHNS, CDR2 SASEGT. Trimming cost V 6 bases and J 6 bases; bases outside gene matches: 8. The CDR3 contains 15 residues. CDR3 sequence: CASSGTGGVAGELFF. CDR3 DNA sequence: TGTGCCAGCAGCGGAACAGGGGGCGTCGCCGGGGAGCTGTTTTTT.

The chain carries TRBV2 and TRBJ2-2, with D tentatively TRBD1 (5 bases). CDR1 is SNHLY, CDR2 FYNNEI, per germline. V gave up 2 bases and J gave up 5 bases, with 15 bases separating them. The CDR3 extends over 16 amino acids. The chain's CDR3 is CASSESGFRKTGELFF. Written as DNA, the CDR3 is TGTGCCAGCAGTGAATCAGGGTTTAGGAAGACCGGGGAGCTGTTTTTT.

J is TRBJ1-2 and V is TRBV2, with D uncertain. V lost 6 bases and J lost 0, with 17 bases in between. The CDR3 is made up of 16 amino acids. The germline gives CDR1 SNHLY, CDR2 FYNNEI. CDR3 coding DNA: TGTGCCAGCAGCGACCGGGAGCCGCTATCTAACTATGGCTACACCTTC. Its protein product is CASSDREPLSNYGYTF.

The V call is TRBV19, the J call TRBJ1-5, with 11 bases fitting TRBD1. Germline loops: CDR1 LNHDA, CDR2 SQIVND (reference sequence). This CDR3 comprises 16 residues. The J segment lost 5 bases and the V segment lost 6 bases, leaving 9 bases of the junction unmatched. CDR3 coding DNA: TGTGCCAGTAGGCTTTCCGGGACAGGGGGACATCAGCCCCAGCATTTT. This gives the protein CASRLSGTGGHQPQHF.

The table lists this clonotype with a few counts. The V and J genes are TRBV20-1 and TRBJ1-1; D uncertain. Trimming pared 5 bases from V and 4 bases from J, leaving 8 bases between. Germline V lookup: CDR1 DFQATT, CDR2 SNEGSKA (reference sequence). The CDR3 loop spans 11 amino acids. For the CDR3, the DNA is TGCAGTGCTGTTGACATCACTGAAGCTTTCTTT. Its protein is CSAVDITEAFF.

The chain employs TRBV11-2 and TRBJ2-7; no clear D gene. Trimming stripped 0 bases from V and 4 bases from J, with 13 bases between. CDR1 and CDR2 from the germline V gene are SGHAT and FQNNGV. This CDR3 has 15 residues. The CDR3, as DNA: TGTGCCAGCAGCTTAGACGTCTCGTCCTTTTACGAGCAGTACTTC. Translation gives CASSLDVSSFYEQYF.

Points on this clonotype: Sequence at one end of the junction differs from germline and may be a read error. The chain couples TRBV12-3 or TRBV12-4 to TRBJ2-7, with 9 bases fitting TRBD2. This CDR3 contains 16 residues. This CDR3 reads CASSLAVAGDSHEQYF. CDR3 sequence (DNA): TGTGCCAGCAGTTTAGCGGTAGCGGGAGACTCCCACGAGCAGTACTTC.